This paragraph reports one T cell receptor (beta chain). What it binds is unknown. This specimen comes from a study of cytotoxic CD8 clonotypes in ibrutinib-treated CLL. Study-wide results and limits: Sampling times (in sustained-remission versus progressing patients) were not the same. With treatment, public clonotypes, which were uncommon, either contracted or remained stable.

Method: immunoSEQ multiplex PCR; TCRdb's copy keeps in-frame clones and lacks some. The sample lists under 300,000 clones, approximately 79% occurring once. The length of the CDR3 is 15 residues. Germline lookup yields CDR1 ENHRY and CDR2 SYGVKD. V shed 2 bases and J 3 bases; nucleotides not matched to a gene: 4. The chain couples TRBV10-3 to TRBJ2-1; TRBD1 matches 7 bases. This receptor was obtained from a human donor with chronic lymphocytic leukemia. The sample was PBMCs, taken at disease progression, from a patient treated with ibrutinib. The CDR3 region has the DNA TGTGCCATCAGTGAGAGGGGGCTAGACTACAATGAGCAGTTCTTC. Translated: CAISERGLDYNEQFF.